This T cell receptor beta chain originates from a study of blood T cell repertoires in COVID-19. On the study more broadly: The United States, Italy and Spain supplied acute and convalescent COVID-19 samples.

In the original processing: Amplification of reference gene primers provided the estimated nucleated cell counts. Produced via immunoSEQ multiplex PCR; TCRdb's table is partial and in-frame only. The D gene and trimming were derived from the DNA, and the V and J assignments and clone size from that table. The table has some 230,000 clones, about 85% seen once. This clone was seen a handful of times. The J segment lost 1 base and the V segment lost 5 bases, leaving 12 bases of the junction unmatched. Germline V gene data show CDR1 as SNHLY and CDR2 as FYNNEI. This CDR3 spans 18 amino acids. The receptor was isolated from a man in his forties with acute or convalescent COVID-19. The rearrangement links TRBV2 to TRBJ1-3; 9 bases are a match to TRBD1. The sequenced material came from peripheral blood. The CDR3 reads CASSPYKRQGGSGNTIYF. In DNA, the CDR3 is TGTGCCAGCAGTCCTTATAAGAGACAGGGGGGTTCTGGAAACACCATATATTTT.